This entry concerns a single TCR beta chain. These data belong to a study of technical replicates of blood from several donors. Germline V CDR1 and CDR2: MNHEY, SMNVEV (reference sequence). CDR3 length equals 14 residues. V shed 6 bases and J shed 3 bases, with 14 bases lying between them. Data came from immunoSEQ multiplex PCR; TCRdb stores just in-frame clones and leaves some out. Here the sample spans around 70,000 clones, approximately 95% being singletons. The receptor was isolated from a human donor in good health. The chain recombines TRBV27 with TRBJ1-1; maybe TRBD1 (5 bases). Sequenced material: T cells isolated from PBMCs. CDR3 DNA sequence: TGTGCCAGCAGCAAACAGGATCGGGACACTGAAGCTTTCTTT. It specifies CASSKQDRDTEAFF.